The TCR beta chain described here comes from a study of T cell responses to AZD1222 COVID-19 vaccine. Study-level background: Pooling of second doses given at about 4 or about 12 weeks was done. Study-wide points: Clonal diversity may have been underestimated, and the donors were mostly white British, with more females than males. Close to half of all spike-specific TCRs reportedly target regions of the variants that are unmutated.

Note on this clone: Its target is not known.

In germline, CDR1 is LNHNV, CDR2 YYDKDF (reference sequence). V was clipped by 0 bases and J by 4 bases, with 19 bases between them. The CDR3 sequence is 18 residues long. Libraries were prepared by immunoSEQ multiplex PCR; TCRdb keeps only in-frame clonotypes and omits some of them. The sample lists about 74,000 clones, around 86% occurring once. V is TRBV15 and J is TRBJ1-5; D call uncertain. The clonotype originates from an adult in good health. The material sequenced was peripheral blood, taken on day 0 of AZD1222 vaccination. The CDR3 loop reads CATSRDYPGLGGNQPQHF. DNA of the CDR3: TGTGCCACCAGCAGAGATTACCCAGGCCTGGGTGGGAATCAGCCCCAGCATTTT. The whole variable domain, filled in from reference TRBV15 and TRBJ1-5, reads DAMVIQNPRYQVTQFGKPVTLSCSQTLNHNVMYWYQQKSSQAPKLLFHYYDKDFNNEADTPDNFQSRRPNTSFCFLDIRSPGLGDTAMYLCATSRDYPGLGGNQPQHFGDGTRLSIL.